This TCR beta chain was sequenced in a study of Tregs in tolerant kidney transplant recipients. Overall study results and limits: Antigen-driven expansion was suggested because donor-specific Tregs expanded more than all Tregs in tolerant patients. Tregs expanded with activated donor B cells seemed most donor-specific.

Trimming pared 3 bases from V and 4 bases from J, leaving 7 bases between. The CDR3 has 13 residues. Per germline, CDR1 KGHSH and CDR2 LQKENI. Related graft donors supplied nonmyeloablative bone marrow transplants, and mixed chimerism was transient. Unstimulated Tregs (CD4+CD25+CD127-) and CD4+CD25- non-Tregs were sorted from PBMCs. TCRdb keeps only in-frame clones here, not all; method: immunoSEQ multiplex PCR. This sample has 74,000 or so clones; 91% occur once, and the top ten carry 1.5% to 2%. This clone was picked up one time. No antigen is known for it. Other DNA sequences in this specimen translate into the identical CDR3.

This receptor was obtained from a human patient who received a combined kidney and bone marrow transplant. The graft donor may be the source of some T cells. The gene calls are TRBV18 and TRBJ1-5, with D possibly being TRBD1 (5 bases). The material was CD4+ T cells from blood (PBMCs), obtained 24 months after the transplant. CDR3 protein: CASSPGGNQPQHF. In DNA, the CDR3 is TGTGCCAGCTCACCGGGGGGGAATCAGCCCCAGCATTTT.